This entry lists 17 T cell receptor beta chains sequenced from one sample in a study of T cell responses to AZD1222 COVID-19 vaccine. Clones were sequenced by immunoSEQ multiplex PCR, and TCRdb holds only the in-frame ones, with some missing. Of about 110,000 clones listed, less than 90% are singletons. The sequencing here drew on peripheral blood, taken on day 0 of AZD1222 vaccination. These receptors originate from an adult in good health.

The chain carries TRBV18 and TRBJ2-1; the match to TRBD2 covers 7 bases. Germline CDR1 and CDR2: KGHSH and LQKENI. With 0 bases clipped from V and 5 bases from J, the junction kept 4 bases outside the gene matches. This CDR3 contains 15 residues. CDR3 in DNA: TGTGCCAGCTCACCACCGGCTAGCGGCAACAATGAGCAGTTCTTC. It is translated as CASSPPASGNNEQFF. The whole variable domain, remainder taken from reference TRBV18 and TRBJ2-1, is NAGVMQNPRHLVRRRGQEARLRCSPMKGHSHVYWYRQLPEEGLKFMVYLQKENIIDESGMPKERFSAEFPKEGPSILRIQQVVRGDSAAYFCASSPPASGNNEQFFGPGTRLTVL.

This clone was seen only once. The CDR3 loop reads CASGPPTSGTSYNEQFF. The DNA for the CDR3 is TGTGCTAGTGGTCCCCCGACTAGCGGGACCAGCTACAATGAGCAGTTCTTC. The chain has TRBV12-5 and TRBJ2-1; 11 bases line up with TRBD2. CDR3 length: 17 amino acids. Germline V gene lookup returns CDR1 LGHNT and CDR2 FRNRAP. V shed 5 bases and J 3 bases; nucleotides not matched to a gene: 9.

The chain recombines TRBV11-3 with TRBJ1-2; D unresolved. This CDR3 spans 13 amino acids. Germline lookup yields CDR1 SGHNT and CDR2 YENEEA. With 0 bases removed from V and 8 bases from J, the gap between germline ends came to 10 bases. Here the CDR3 DNA reads TGTGCCAGCAGCTTAGAAGGAGGACGCGGCTACACCTTC. Protein product: CASSLEGGRGYTF.

The chain couples TRBV11-3 to TRBJ2-7, with D tentatively TRBD1 or TRBD2 (5 bases each). Germline assignment: CDR1 SGHNT and CDR2 YENEEA. CDR3 length: 14 residues. Deletions cut 0 bases from V and 3 bases from J, with 9 bases between. The CDR3 protein is CASSLDRGDYEQYF. CDR3 coding DNA: TGTGCCAGCAGCTTAGATCGGGGCGACTACGAGCAGTACTTC.

This clone has just a few counts. The chain links TRBV5-1 to TRBJ2-4; 8 bases align to TRBD1. Per germline, CDR1 SGHRS and CDR2 YFSETQ. Trimming took 4 bases from V and 9 from J; bases not matched to a gene: 9. CDR3 length: 14 amino acids. The CDR3 nucleotides are TGCGCCAGCAGCCCGGGACAGGAAGGGGGCATTCAGTACTTC. It encodes CASSPGQEGGIQYF.

CDR3 nucleotides: TGTGCCAGCGCAGCGAACTATGGCTACACCTTC. It codes for CASAANYGYTF. This chain connects TRBV6-5 to TRBJ1-2; the D is unclear. Germline V gene data show CDR1 as MNHEY and CDR2 as SVGAGI. V was pared by 8 bases and J by 2 bases, with 6 bases between. The CDR3 spans 11 residues.

The J gene is TRBJ2-7, the V gene TRBV19; 8 bases agree with TRBD1. The CDR3 consists of 15 residues. Germline assignment: CDR1 LNHDA and CDR2 SQIVND (reference sequence). With V trimmed by 7 bases and J by 0 bases, 8 bases remained unmatched. The CDR3 nucleotides read TGTGCCAGTAATGGGCCTGGACAGGGCTCCTACGAGCAGTACTTC. Residues: CASNGPGQGSYEQYF.

The chain employs TRBV5-1 and TRBJ1-2; a weak D match, TRBD1 (5 bases). V lost 3 bases and J lost 3, with 12 bases in between. The CDR3 covers 14 residues. In germline, CDR1 is SGHRS, CDR2 YFSETQ. CDR3 sequence (DNA): TGCGCCAGCAGCTCCGGGACGGACTACTATGGCTACACCTTC. It encodes CASSSGTDYYGYTF.

This chain connects TRBV18 to TRBJ1-5; tentatively, D is TRBD1 (5 bases). The germline V gene encodes CDR1 KGHSH and CDR2 LQKENI. The CDR3 runs to 15 residues. Trimming shortened V by 3 bases and J by 1 base, and 10 bases separated the two germline ends. CDR3 residues: CASSPTGPSNQPQHF. The CDR3, as DNA: TGTGCCAGCTCACCCACAGGACCGAGCAATCAGCCCCAGCATTTT.

The rearrangement uses TRBV7-9 and TRBJ2-5; no clear D. The CDR3 length is 11 residues. V shed 6 bases and J shed 5 bases, with 7 bases lying between them. Germline assignment: CDR1 SEHNR and CDR2 FQNEAQ (reference sequence). CDR3 DNA sequence: TGTGCCAGCAGGAAAGCGGAGACCCAGTACTTC. Residues: CASRKAETQYF. The whole variable domain, filled in from reference TRBV7-9 and TRBJ2-5, reads DTGVSQNPRHKITKRGQNVTFRCDPISEHNRLYWYRQTLGQGPEFLTYFQNEAQLEKSRLLSDRFSAERPKGSFSTLEIQRTEQGDSAMYLCASRKAETQYFGPGTRLLVL.

This rearrangement joins TRBV7-9 to TRBJ1-5, with TRBD1 matching over 7 bases. CDR3 size: 16 residues. The germline V gene has CDR1 SEHNR and CDR2 FQNEAQ (reference sequence). The junction had 9 bases not matched to a gene; V was cut back by 3 bases and J by 4 bases. Here the CDR3 reads CASSLTRGPGNQPQHF. The CDR3 DNA sequence: TGTGCCAGCAGCTTGACGAGGGGGCCTGGTAATCAGCCCCAGCATTTT.

V gene TRBV27 combines with J gene TRBJ2-7; D not resolved. CDR1 and CDR2 from the germline V gene are MNHEY and SMNVEV (reference sequence). V dropped 5 bases and J dropped 2 bases, with 19 bases sitting between them. The CDR3 runs 16 residues. CDR3 protein: CASSPYALSGTYEQYF. In nucleotides, the CDR3 is TGTGCCAGCAGTCCCTACGCGCTCTCAGGTACCTACGAGCAGTACTTC.

This clone came up once. This chain's CDR3 is CASSSQVNSPLHF. CDR3 bases: TGTGCCAGCAGTTCGCAGGTTAATTCACCCCTCCACTTT. V and J are TRBV12-3 or TRBV12-4 and TRBJ1-6; D ambiguous. CDR3 length: 13 residues. V lost 4 bases and J lost 6, with 7 bases in between.

J is TRBJ2-1 and V is TRBV6-5; the match to TRBD2 covers 7 bases. Germline CDR1 and CDR2: MNHEY and SVGAGI. The CDR3 runs 13 residues. The V and J ends lost 6 bases and 9 bases, in that order; junction bases with no gene match: 8. The CDR3 DNA reads as TGTGCCAGCAGCTATGGACTAGGCTCTGAGCAGTTCTTC. The encoded protein is CASSYGLGSEQFF.

The rearrangement links TRBV14 to TRBJ2-1, with TRBD2 matching over 10 bases. From germline, CDR1 is SGHDN and CDR2 FVKESK. The CDR3 totals 14 residues. V was clipped by 0 bases and J by 11 bases; unmatched bases: 4. In nucleotides, the CDR3 is TGTGCCAGCAGCCAAGAACTAGCGGGAAGACAGCAGTTCTTC. This translates into CASSQELAGRQQFF.

The CDR3 reads CASSLPYGTEAFF. The DNA for the CDR3 is TGTGCCAGCAGTTTACCCTACGGGACTGAAGCTTTCTTT. The rearrangement uses TRBV27 and TRBJ1-1; D not certain. Germline V gene lookup returns CDR1 MNHEY and CDR2 SMNVEV (reference sequence). V was trimmed by 2 bases and J by 5 bases, leaving 9 bases between them. CDR3 length equals 13 residues.

The chain carries TRBV7-8 and TRBJ1-2; a weak D match, TRBD1 (5 bases). The germline V and J ends were trimmed by 5 bases and 3 bases, with 16 bases remaining between them. The germline V gene encodes CDR1 SGHVS and CDR2 FQNEAQ. The CDR3 runs 15 residues. The CDR3 DNA follows: TGTGCCAGCAGCCCCCGAACGGGGACTCACTATGGCTACACCTTC. It specifies CASSPRTGTHYGYTF.